The source of this T cell receptor beta chain is a study of cytomegalovirus exposure and HLA in healthy donors. This clone showed up just a few times. Deletions cut 0 bases from V and 0 bases from J, with 8 bases between. The CDR3 totals 15 residues. Germline lookup yields CDR1 SGHTA and CDR2 FQGNSA. The PCR employed 60 Vbeta primers together with 13 Jbeta primers. Sequencing was performed with immunoSEQ multiplex PCR; in TCRdb, only in-frame clones are kept and a portion is missing. This sample has some 100,000 clones, with 60% to 80% found just once. Sequencing used PBMCs. This TCR came from a woman in her 50s in good health and CMV-seropositive. The V gene is TRBV7-2, the J gene TRBJ1-1; the D is unclear. The CDR3 sequence is CASSLARGLNTEAFF. The CDR3 DNA is TGTGCCAGCAGCTTAGCGCGAGGGTTGAACACTGAAGCTTTCTTT.